Listed below are T cell receptor beta chains from one sample, sequenced in a study of radiation and T cells in renal cell carcinoma. The repertoire was sequenced with immunoSEQ multiplex PCR; TCRdb's copy has only in-frame clones and lacks some. Of 25,000 to 30,000 clones in the sample, roughly 80% are singletons; the top ten hold 31%. The source was blood, collected from a patient whose treatment included radiotherapy and nephrectomy. The receptors shown here come from a man in his sixties with renal cell carcinoma. The CDR3 runs from the conserved cysteine through the conserved F or W. D genes are given only for firm matches. Where a row states a size, it is once, few, many or the class of an expanded clone; other rows omit it.

TRBV7-8,TRBJ1-2,NA,NA,TGTGCCAGCAGCTTAATGACAGCTAACTATGGCTACACCTTC,CASSLMTANYGYTF
TRBV30,TRBJ1-1,few,NA,TGTGCCTGGAGTGTCCTGGTCCAGAACACTGAAGCTTTCTTT,CAWSVLVQNTEAFF
TRBV6-5,TRBJ2-7,NA,NA,TGTGCCAGCAGTTACTCTGGGGGGTCCTACGAGCAGTACTTC,CASSYSGGSYEQYF
TRBV6-6,TRBJ1-6,NA,NA,TGTGCCAGCAGTTCCAGAGCCGTACCCCTCCACTTT,CASSSRAVPLHF
TRBV10-3,TRBJ1-3,NA,TRBD1,TGTGCCATCAGTTCGACAGGGGCGGGAGGAAACACCATATATTTT,CAISSTGAGGNTIYF
TRBV19,TRBJ1-2,NA,NA,TGTGCCAGTAGTATAGATTTTGCATTGAGCTATGGCTACACCTTC,CASSIDFALSYGYTF
TRBV6-5,TRBJ1-4,NA,NA,TGTGCCAGCAGTTACGGGGGCCGATCTAATGAAAAACTGTTTTTT,CASSYGGRSNEKLFF
TRBV5-1,TRBJ2-2,NA,NA,TGCGCCAGCAGCCCGGATCGGGGTTTTCGGGAGCTGTTTTTT,CASSPDRGFRELFF
TRBV5-8,TRBJ1-6,few,NA,TGTGCCAGCAGCTTCCAGGGTAGCTTTAATTCACCCCTCCACTTT,CASSFQGSFNSPLHF
TRBV14,TRBJ2-2,NA,NA,TGTGCCAGCAGCCAAGTGGGCGGTACCGGGGAGCTGTTTTTT,CASSQVGGTGELFF
TRBV7-2,TRBJ2-1,NA,NA,TGTGCCAGCAGCTTATACCGGACTGGTTACAATGAGCAGTTCTTC,CASSLYRTGYNEQFF
TRBV19,TRBJ2-1,NA,TRBD1,TGTGCCAGTACCACTAGGGGGACAGTGCCCTACAATGAGCAGTTCTTC,CASTTRGTVPYNEQFF
TRBV2,TRBJ2-5,NA,TRBD2,TGTGCCAGCAGCCAGACTAGCGGGATAGAGACCCAGTACTTC,CASSQTSGIETQYF
TRBV5-4,TRBJ2-7,NA,TRBD2,TGTGCCAGCAGCTTCGGGACTAGCGGTCAGGCCGAGCAGTACTTC,CASSFGTSGQAEQYF
TRBV7-9,TRBJ2-1,once,NA,TGTGCCAGCAGCTATCTAGCGCCAAGGGATGAGCAGTTCTTC,CASSYLAPRDEQFF